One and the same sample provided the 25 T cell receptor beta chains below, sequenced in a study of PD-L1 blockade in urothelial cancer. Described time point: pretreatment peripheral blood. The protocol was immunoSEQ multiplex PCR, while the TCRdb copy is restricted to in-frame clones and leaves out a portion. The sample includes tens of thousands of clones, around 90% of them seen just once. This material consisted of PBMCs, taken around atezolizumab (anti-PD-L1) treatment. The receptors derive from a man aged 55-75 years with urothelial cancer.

The CDR3 coding sequence is TGCGCCAGCAGCTTGGTTGTAGAGAAAGAGACCCAGTACTTC. As protein: CASSLVVEKETQYF. The gene calls are TRBV5-1 and TRBJ2-5; D gene uncertain. The CDR3 loop spans 14 amino acids. Deletions cut 0 bases from V and 3 bases from J, with 9 bases between. Germline lookup yields CDR1 SGHRS and CDR2 YFSETQ.

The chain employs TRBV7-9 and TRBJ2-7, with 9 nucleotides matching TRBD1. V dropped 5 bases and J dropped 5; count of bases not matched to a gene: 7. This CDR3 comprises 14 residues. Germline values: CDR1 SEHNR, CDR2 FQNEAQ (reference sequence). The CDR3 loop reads CASSTGTGFHEQYF. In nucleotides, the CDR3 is TGTGCCAGCAGCACCGGGACAGGGTTCCACGAGCAGTACTTC.

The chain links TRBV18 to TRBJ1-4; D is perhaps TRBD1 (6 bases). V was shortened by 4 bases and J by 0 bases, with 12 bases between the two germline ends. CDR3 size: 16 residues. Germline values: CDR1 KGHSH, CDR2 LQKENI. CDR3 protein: CASSRRQAATNEKLFF. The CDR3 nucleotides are TGTGCCAGCTCACGGCGACAGGCCGCAACTAATGAAAAACTGTTTTTT.

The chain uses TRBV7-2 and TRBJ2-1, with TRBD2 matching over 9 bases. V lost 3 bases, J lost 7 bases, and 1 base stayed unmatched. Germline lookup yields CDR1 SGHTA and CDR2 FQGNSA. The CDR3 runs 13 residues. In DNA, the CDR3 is TGTGCCAGCAGCTTGGGACTAGCAAATGAGCAGTTCTTC. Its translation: CASSLGLANEQFF.

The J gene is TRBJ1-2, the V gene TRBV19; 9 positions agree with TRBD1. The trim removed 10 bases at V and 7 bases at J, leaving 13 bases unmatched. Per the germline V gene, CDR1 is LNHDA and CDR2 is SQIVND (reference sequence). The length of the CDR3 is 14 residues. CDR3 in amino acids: CAISTPGQGFGYTF. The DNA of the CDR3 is TGTGCCATTTCAACGCCGGGACAGGGCTTTGGCTACACCTTC.

CDR3 in amino acids: CASSPGTGGRNTEAFF. The CDR3 nucleotides read TGCGCCAGCAGCCCCGGGACAGGGGGTAGGAACACTGAAGCTTTCTTT. The chain recombines TRBV5-1 with TRBJ1-1; 11 bases are a match to TRBD1. Per germline, CDR1 SGHRS and CDR2 YFSETQ. V lost 4 bases and J lost 1; bases outside the gene matches: 6. CDR3 length: 16 amino acids.

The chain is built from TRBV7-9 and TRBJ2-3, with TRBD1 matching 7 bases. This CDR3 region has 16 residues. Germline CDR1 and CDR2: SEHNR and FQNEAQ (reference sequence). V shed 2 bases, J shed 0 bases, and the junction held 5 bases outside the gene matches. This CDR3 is CASSLTGQSSTDTQYF. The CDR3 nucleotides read TGTGCCAGCAGCTTAACGGGACAGTCTAGCACAGATACGCAGTATTTT.

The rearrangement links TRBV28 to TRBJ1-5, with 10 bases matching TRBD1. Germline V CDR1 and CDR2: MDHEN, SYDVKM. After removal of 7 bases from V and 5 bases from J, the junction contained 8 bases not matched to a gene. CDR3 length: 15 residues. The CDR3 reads CASTVGQGLDQPQHF. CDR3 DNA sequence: TGTGCCAGCACTGTGGGACAGGGGTTGGATCAGCCCCAGCATTTT.

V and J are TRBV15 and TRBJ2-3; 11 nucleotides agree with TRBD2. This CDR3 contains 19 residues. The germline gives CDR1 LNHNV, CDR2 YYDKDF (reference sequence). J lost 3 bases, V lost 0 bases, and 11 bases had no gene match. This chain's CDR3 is CATSRDLSGGAPRTDTQYF. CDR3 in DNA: TGTGCCACCAGCAGAGACCTTAGCGGGGGGGCCCCCCGGACAGATACGCAGTATTTT. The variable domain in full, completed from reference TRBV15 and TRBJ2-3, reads DAMVIQNPRYQVTQFGKPVTLSCSQTLNHNVMYWYQQKSSQAPKLLFHYYDKDFNNEADTPDNFQSRRPNTSFCFLDIRSPGLGDTAMYLCATSRDLSGGAPRTDTQYFGPGTRLTVL.

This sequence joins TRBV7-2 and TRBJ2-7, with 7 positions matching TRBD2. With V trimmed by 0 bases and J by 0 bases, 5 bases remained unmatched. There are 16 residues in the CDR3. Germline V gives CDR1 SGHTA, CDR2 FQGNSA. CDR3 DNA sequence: TGTGCCAGCAGCTTAGCTATATTAGCGGGCTCCTACGAGCAGTACTTC. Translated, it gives CASSLAILAGSYEQYF.

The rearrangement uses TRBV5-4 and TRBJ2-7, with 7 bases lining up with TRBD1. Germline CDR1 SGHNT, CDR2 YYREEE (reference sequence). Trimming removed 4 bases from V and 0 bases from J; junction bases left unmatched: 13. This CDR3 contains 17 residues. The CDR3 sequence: CASSTTLQGFGSYEQYF. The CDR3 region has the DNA TGTGCCAGCAGCACAACCCTACAGGGGTTTGGCTCCTACGAGCAGTACTTC. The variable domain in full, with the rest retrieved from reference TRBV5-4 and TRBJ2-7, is ETGVTQSPTHLIKTRGQQVTLRCSSQSGHNTVSWYQQALGQGPQFIFQYYREEENGRGNFPPRFSGLQFPNYSSELNVNALELDDSALYLCASSTTLQGFGSYEQYFGPGTRLTVT.

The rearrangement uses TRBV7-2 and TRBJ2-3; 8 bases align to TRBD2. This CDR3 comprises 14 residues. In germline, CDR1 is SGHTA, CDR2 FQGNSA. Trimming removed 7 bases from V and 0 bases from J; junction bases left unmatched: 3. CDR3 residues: CASTPSGSTDTQYF. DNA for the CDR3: TGTGCCAGCACCCCTAGCGGGAGCACAGATACGCAGTATTTT.

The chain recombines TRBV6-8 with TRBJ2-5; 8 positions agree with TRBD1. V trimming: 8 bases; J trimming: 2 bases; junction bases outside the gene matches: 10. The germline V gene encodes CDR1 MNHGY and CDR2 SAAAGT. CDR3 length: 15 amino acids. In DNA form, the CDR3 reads TGTGCCAGCGTCGAGGATGACAGGGGACAAGAGACCCAGTACTTC. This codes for CASVEDDRGQETQYF.

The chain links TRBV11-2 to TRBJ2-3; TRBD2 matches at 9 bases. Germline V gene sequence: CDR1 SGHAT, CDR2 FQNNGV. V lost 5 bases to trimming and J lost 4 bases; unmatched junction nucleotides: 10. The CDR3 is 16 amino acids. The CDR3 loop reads CASSQLLRGGADTQYF. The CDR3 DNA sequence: TGTGCCAGCAGCCAATTGCTGCGGGGGGGGGCAGATACGCAGTATTTT.

The CDR3 DNA reads TGTGCCAGCAGCCGACAGGGGGCCACGTTGGACACTGAAGCTTTCTTT. The encoded protein is CASSRQGATLDTEAFF. This rearrangement joins TRBV7-9 to TRBJ1-1; 10 bases agree with TRBD1. Germline values: CDR1 SEHNR, CDR2 FQNEAQ (reference sequence). V trimming: 5 bases; J trimming: 3 bases; junction bases outside the gene matches: 9. The CDR3 extends over 16 amino acids.

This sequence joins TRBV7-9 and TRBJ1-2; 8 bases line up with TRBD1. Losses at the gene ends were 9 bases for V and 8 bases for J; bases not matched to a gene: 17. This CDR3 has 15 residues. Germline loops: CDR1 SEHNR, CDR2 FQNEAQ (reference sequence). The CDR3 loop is CARPLLRAGGRGYTF. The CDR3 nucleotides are TGTGCCAGGCCCTTATTAAGGGCAGGGGGCCGGGGCTACACCTTC. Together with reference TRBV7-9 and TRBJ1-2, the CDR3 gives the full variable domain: DTGVSQNPRHKITKRGQNVTFRCDPISEHNRLYWYRQTLGQGPEFLTYFQNEAQLEKSRLLSDRFSAERPKGSFSTLEIQRTEQGDSAMYLCARPLLRAGGRGYTFGSGTRLTVV.

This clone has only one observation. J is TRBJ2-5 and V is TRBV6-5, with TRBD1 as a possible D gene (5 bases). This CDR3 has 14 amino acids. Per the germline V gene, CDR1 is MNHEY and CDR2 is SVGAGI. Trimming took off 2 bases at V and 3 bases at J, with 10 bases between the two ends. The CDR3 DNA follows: TGTGCCAGCAGTTACCTAGGGGCCGAAGAGACCCAGTACTTC. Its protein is CASSYLGAEETQYF.

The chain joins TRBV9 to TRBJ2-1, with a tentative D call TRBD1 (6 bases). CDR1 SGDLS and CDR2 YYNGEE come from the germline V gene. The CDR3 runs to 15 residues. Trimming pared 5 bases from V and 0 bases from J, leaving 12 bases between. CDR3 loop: CASSLQGSSYNEQFF. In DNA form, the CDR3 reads TGTGCCAGCAGTTTGCAGGGGAGCTCCTACAATGAGCAGTTCTTC. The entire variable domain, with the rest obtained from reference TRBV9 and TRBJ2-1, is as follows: DSGVTQTPKHLITATGQRVTLRCSPRSGDLSVYWYQQSLDQGLQFLIQYYNGEERAKGNILERFSAQQFPDLHSELNLSSLELGDSALYFCASSLQGSSYNEQFFGPGTRLTVL.

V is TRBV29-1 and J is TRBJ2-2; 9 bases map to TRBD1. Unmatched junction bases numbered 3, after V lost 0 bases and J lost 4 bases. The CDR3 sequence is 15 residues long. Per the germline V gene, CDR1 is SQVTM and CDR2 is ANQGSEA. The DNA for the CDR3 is TGCAGCGTTGAAGATCCGGGACAGGGCACCGGGGAGCTGTTTTTT. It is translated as CSVEDPGQGTGELFF.

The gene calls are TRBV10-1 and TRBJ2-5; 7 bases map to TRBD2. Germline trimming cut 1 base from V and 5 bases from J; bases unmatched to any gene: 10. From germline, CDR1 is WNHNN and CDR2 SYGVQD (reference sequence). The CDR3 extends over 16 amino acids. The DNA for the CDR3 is TGCGCCAGCAGTGAGTTGAGCGGGAATGTGGTGGAGACCCAGTACTTC. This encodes CASSELSGNVVETQYF.

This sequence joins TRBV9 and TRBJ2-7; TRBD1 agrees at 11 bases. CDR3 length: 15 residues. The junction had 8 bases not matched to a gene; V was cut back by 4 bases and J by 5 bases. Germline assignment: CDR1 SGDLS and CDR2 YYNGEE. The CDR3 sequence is CASSSGQGAFHEQYF. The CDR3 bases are TGTGCCAGCAGCTCCGGACAGGGGGCCTTCCACGAGCAGTACTTC.

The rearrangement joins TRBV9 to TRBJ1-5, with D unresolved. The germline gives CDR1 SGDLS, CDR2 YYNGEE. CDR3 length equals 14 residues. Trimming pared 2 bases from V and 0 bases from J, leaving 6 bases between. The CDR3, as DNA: TGTGCCAGCAGCGTCGCGGATAGCAATCAGCCCCAGCATTTT. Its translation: CASSVADSNQPQHF.

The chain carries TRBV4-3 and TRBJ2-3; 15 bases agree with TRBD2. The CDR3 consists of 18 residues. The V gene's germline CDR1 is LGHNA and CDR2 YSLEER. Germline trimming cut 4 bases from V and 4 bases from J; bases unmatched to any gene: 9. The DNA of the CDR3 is TGCGCCAGCAGCCCCGGGACTAGCGGGAGGCCCTCGGCAGATACGCAGTATTTT. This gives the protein CASSPGTSGRPSADTQYF.

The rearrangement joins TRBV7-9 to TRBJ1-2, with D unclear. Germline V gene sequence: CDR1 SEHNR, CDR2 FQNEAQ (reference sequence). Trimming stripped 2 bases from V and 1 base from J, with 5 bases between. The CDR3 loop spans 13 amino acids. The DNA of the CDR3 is TGTGCCAGCAGCTTACGGGTTAACTATGGCTACACCTTC. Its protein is CASSLRVNYGYTF.

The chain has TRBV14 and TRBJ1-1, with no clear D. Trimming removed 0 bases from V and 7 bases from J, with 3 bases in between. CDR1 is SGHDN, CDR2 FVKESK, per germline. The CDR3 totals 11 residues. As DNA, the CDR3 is TGTGCCAGCAGCCAAGACAGTGAAGCTTTCTTT. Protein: CASSQDSEAFF.